A single sample gave rise to the 2 T cell receptor beta chains below, sequenced in a study of glioma-infiltrating T cells after dendritic cell vaccination. The assay was immunoSEQ multiplex PCR, and TCRdb's table has in-frame clones only and misses some. The table records about 73,000 clones, approximately 80% of them present only once. The sequences come from blood, collected before dendritic cell vaccination. The receptors were gathered from a human donor with glioblastoma.

The chain is built from TRBV10-3 and TRBJ1-2; the match to TRBD1 covers 10 bases. The CDR3 has 13 amino acids. Germline assignment: CDR1 ENHRY and CDR2 SYGVKD. V dropped 2 bases and J dropped 12; count of bases not matched to a gene: 6. CDR3 protein: CAISETRTGGDTF. CDR3 coding DNA: TGTGCCATCAGTGAGACCCGGACAGGGGGGGACACCTTC.

The chain recombines TRBV5-1 with TRBJ1-1, with D possibly TRBD1 on 6 matching bases. Per germline, CDR1 SGHRS and CDR2 YFSETQ. The length of the CDR3 is 17 residues. Trimming removed 4 bases from V and 1 base from J, with 20 bases in between. The CDR3: CASSQITTGTPNTEAFF. CDR3 bases: TGCGCCAGCAGCCAGATAACAACCGGGACACCGAACACTGAAGCTTTCTTT.